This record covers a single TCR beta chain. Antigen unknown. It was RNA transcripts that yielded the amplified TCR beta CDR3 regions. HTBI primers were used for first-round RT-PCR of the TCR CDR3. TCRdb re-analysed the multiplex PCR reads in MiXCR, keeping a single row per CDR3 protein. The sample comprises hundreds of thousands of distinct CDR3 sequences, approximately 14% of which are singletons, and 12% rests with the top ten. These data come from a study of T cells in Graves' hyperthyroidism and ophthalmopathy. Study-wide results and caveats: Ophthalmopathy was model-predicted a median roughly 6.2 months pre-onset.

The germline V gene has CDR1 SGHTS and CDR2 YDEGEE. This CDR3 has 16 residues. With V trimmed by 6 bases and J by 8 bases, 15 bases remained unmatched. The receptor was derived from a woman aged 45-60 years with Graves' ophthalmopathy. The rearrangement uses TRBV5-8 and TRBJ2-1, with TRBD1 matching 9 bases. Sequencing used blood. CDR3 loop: CASIPVGGTGSYEQFF. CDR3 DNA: TGTGCCAGCATCCCTGTGGGGGGGACAGGGAGCTATGAGCAGTTCTTC.